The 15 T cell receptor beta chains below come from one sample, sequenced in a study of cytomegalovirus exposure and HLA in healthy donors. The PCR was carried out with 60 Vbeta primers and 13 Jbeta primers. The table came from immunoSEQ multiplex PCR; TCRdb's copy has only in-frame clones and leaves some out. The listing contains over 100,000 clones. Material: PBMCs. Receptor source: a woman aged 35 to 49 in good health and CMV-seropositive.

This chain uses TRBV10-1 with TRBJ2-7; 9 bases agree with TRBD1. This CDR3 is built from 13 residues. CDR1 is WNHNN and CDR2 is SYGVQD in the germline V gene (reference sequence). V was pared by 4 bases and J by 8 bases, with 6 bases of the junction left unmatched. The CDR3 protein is CASSVGQGLKQYF. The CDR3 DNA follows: TGCGCCAGCAGTGTGGGACAGGGTCTCAAGCAGTACTTC.

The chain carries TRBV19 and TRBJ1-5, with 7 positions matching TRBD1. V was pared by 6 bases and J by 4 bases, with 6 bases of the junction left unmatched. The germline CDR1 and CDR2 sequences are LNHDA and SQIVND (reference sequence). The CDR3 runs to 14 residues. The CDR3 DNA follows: TGTGCCAGTAGCGAAGGGACAGCGAATCAGCCCCAGCATTTT. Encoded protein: CASSEGTANQPQHF.

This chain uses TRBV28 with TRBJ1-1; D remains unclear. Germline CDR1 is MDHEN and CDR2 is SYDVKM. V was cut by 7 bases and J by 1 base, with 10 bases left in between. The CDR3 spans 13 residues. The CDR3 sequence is CASIQRGNTEAFF. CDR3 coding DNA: TGTGCCAGCATTCAACGGGGGAACACTGAAGCTTTCTTT.

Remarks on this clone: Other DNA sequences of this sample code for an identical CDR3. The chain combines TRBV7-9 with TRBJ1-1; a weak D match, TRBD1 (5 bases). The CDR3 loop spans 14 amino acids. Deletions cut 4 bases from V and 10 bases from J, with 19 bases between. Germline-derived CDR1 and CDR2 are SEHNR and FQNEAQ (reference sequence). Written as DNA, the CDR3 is TGTGCCAGCAGCTGGGGCAGCTCCCGAGAAGGAGCTTTCTTT. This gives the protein CASSWGSSREGAFF.

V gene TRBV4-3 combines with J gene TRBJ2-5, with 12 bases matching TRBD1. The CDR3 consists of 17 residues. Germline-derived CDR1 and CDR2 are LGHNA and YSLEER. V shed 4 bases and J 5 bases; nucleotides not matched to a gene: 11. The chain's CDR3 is CASSPGVGQGAGETQYF. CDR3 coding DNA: TGCGCCAGCAGCCCAGGAGTGGGACAGGGGGCCGGGGAGACCCAGTACTTC.

The CDR3 region has the DNA TGCAGCGTTTCCAACGGGAAGGATGGCTACACCTTC. Translating it yields CSVSNGKDGYTF. The J gene is TRBJ1-2, the V gene TRBV29-1; D remains unclear. CDR1 and CDR2 from the germline V gene are SQVTM and ANQGSEA. V was shortened by 5 bases and J by 6 bases, with 13 bases between the two germline ends. The CDR3 is 12 amino acids.

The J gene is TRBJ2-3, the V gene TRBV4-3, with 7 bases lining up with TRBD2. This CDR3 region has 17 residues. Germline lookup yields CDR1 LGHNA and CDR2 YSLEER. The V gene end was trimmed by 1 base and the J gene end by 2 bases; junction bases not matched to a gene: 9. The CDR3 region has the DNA TGCGCCAGCAGCCAAGTGAACGGGAGGCACTTCACAGATACGCAGTATTTT. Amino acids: CASSQVNGRHFTDTQYF.

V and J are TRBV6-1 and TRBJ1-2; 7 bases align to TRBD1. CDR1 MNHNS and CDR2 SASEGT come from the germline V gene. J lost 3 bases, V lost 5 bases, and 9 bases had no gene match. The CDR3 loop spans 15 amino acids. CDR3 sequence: CASSFRQGVDYGYTF. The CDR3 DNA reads TGTGCCAGCAGTTTTAGACAGGGAGTAGACTATGGCTACACCTTC.

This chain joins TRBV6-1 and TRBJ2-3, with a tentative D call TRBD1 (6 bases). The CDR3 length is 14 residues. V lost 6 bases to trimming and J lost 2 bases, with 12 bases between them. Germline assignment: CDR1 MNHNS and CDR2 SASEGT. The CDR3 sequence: CASRNQGYTDTQYF. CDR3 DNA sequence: TGTGCCAGCAGAAACCAGGGGTACACAGATACGCAGTATTTT.

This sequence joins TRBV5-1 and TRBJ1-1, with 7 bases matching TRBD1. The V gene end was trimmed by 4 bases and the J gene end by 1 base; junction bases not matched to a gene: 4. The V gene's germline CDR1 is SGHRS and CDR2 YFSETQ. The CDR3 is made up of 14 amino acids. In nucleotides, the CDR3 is TGCGCCAGCAGCGTACAGGGGACGAACACTGAAGCTTTCTTT. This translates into CASSVQGTNTEAFF.

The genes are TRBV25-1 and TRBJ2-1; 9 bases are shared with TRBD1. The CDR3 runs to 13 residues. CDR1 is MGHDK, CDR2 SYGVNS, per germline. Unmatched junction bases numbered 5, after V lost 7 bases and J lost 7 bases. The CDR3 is CASKGTGRNEQFF. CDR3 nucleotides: TGTGCCAGCAAAGGGACAGGGCGAAATGAGCAGTTCTTC.

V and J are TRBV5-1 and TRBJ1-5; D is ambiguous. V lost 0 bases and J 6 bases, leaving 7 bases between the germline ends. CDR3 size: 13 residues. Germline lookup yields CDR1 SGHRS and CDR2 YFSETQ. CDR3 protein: CASSLEAGQPQHF. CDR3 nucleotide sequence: TGCGCCAGCAGCTTGGAGGCAGGTCAGCCCCAGCATTTT. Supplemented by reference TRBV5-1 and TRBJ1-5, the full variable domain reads KAGVTQTPRYLIKTRGQQVTLSCSPISGHRSVSWYQQTPGQGLQFLFEYFSETQRNKGNFPGRFSGRQFSNSRSEMNVSTLELGDSALYLCASSLEAGQPQHFGDGTRLSIL.

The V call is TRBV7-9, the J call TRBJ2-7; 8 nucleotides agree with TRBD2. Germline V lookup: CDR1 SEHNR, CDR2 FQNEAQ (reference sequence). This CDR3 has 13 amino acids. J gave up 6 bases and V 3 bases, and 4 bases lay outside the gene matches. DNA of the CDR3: TGTGCCAGCAGCTTGACGGGGGGGTCCGAGCAGTACTTC. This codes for CASSLTGGSEQYF.

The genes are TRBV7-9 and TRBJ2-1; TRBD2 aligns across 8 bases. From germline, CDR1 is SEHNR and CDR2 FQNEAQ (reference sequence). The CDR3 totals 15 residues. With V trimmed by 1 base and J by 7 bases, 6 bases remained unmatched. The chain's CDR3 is CASSLGAGVLNEQFF. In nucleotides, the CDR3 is TGTGCCAGCAGCTTAGGAGCGGGAGTATTAAATGAGCAGTTCTTC.

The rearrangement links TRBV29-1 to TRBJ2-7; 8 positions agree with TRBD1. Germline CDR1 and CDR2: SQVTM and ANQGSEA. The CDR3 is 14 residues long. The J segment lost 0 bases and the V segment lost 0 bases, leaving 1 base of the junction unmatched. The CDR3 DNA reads TGCAGCGTTGAAGACGACAGGGGCTCCTACGAGCAGTACTTC. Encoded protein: CSVEDDRGSYEQYF.